These 13 T cell receptor beta chains were all obtained from the same sample, sequenced in a study of control samples from healthy donors and cancer patients. TCRdb keeps only in-frame clones here, not all; method: immunoSEQ multiplex PCR. The table includes under 450,000 clones, about nine tenths detected once. Material: PBMCs. The receptor set was obtained from a man in his forties with head and neck cancer.

The V call is TRBV7-3, the J call TRBJ2-1; D uncertain. Germline V gene sequence: CDR1 SGHTA, CDR2 FQGTGA. Between the trimmed V and J ends, which lost 3 bases and 4 bases, there was a span of 13 bases. The CDR3 extends over 15 amino acids. This CDR3 reads CASSFGGGLYNEQFF. CDR3 DNA: TGTGCCAGCAGCTTCGGTGGCGGCCTTTACAATGAGCAGTTCTTC.

V and J are TRBV30 and TRBJ1-2, with D uncertain. Germline V gene sequence: CDR1 GTSNPN, CDR2 SVGIG (reference sequence). There are 15 residues in the CDR3. V dropped 1 base and J dropped 7 bases, with 19 bases sitting between them. CDR3 coding DNA: TGTGCCTGGAGTGGACTCACCCGGGCCACGGTTGGCTACACCTTC. Protein product: CAWSGLTRATVGYTF. Drawing the rest from reference TRBV30 and TRBJ1-2, the complete variable domain is SQTIHQWPATLVQPVGSPLSLECTVEGTSNPNLYWYRQAAGRGLQLLFYSVGIGQISSEVPQNLSASRPQDRQFILSSKKLLLSDSGFYLCAWSGLTRATVGYTFGSGTRLTVV.

This clone turned up a few times. J is TRBJ1-5 and V is TRBV28; possible D gene TRBD1, 5 bases. Germline CDR1 reads MDHEN; CDR2 reads SYDVKM. Trimming took off 7 bases at V and 7 bases at J, with 17 bases between the two ends. The CDR3 totals 14 residues. The CDR3 nucleotides read TGTGCCAGCACCCCCGGGGGGGGATTCCAGCCCCAGCATTTT. As protein: CASTPGGGFQPQHF. Looking up the rest from reference TRBV28 and TRBJ1-5 gives the full variable domain: DVKVTQSSRYLVKRTGEKVFLECVQDMDHENMFWYRQDPGLGLRLIYFSYDVKMKEKGDIPEGYSVSREKKERFSLILESASTNQTSMYLCASTPGGGFQPQHFGDGTRLSIL.

The chain employs TRBV5-6 and TRBJ2-7; 7 bases match TRBD1. This CDR3 is built from 13 residues. Germline V CDR1 and CDR2: SGHDT, YYEEEE. V was pared by 4 bases and J by 2 bases, with 3 bases of the junction left unmatched. The CDR3 sequence: CASSPGQTYEQYF. CDR3 coding DNA: TGTGCCAGCAGCCCGGGACAGACCTACGAGCAGTACTTC.

The CDR3 DNA reads TGTGCCAGCAGCTTTTTTTCATCGACAAGAGCCTACGAGCAGTACTTC. Translating gives CASSFFSSTRAYEQYF. The chain has TRBV5-6 and TRBJ2-7; no definite D call. The germline V and J ends were trimmed by 2 bases and 2 bases, with 17 bases remaining between them. The CDR3 covers 16 residues. The germline CDR1 and CDR2 sequences are SGHDT and YYEEEE. Together with reference TRBV5-6 and TRBJ2-7, the CDR3 gives the full variable domain: DAGVTQSPTHLIKTRGQQVTLRCSPKSGHDTVSWYQQALGQGPQFIFQYYEEEERQRGNFPDRFSGHQFPNYSSELNVNALLLGDSALYLCASSFFSSTRAYEQYFGPGTRLTVT.

The chain has TRBV30 and TRBJ2-1; unclear D gene. The germline gives CDR1 GTSNPN, CDR2 SVGIG (reference sequence). V lost 0 bases and J 9 bases, leaving 9 bases between the germline ends. The CDR3 has 12 amino acids. CDR3 region: CAWSVVLFEQFF. DNA of the CDR3: TGTGCCTGGAGTGTAGTCCTTTTTGAGCAGTTCTTC.

CDR3 nucleotide sequence: TGTGCCAGCAGCTTTCTCGAGAACACTGAAGCTTTCTTT. Residues: CASSFLENTEAFF. The chain has TRBV7-9 and TRBJ1-1; D unclear. Germline loops: CDR1 SEHNR, CDR2 FQNEAQ (reference sequence). The CDR3 contains 13 residues. V was trimmed by 3 bases and J by 1 base, leaving 6 bases between them.

The chain uses TRBV28 and TRBJ1-1, with a tentative D call TRBD1 (5 bases). CDR1 is MDHEN, CDR2 SYDVKM, per germline. The CDR3 spans 15 residues. Trimming removed 8 bases at V and 1 base at J, with 17 bases between. The CDR3 DNA follows: TGTGCCAGCTCCCCAATCGGGGCGGCGAACACTGAAGCTTTCTTT. This codes for CASSPIGAANTEAFF.

This rearrangement joins TRBV5-6 to TRBJ2-7, with 11 bases identical to TRBD2. This CDR3 comprises 14 residues. Trimming at V came to 4 bases and at J to 5 bases, leaving 5 bases not matched to a gene. Germline-derived CDR1 and CDR2 are SGHDT and YYEEEE. The CDR3 region is CASSVAGGGDEQYF. The CDR3 DNA reads TGTGCCAGCAGCGTAGCGGGAGGGGGTGACGAGCAGTACTTC.

The chain joins TRBV27 to TRBJ2-4, with unresolved D. This CDR3 contains 15 residues. Germline V gene lookup returns CDR1 MNHEY and CDR2 SMNVEV (reference sequence). Trimming removed 5 bases from V and 0 bases from J, with 11 bases in between. The DNA of the CDR3 is TGTGCCAGCAGTCGCATATCCCTAGCCAAAAACATTCAGTACTTC. This encodes CASSRISLAKNIQYF.

Ten or more counts support this clone. The chain links TRBV20-1 to TRBJ1-1, with D hard to call. Per germline, CDR1 DFQATT and CDR2 SNEGSKA (reference sequence). Trimming shortened V by 3 bases and J by 7 bases, and 18 bases separated the two germline ends. CDR3 size: 14 residues. In DNA form, the CDR3 reads TGCAGTGCTAGTCGTTTAGACTTGACAAATGAAGCTTTCTTT. Encoded protein: CSASRLDLTNEAFF.

V gene TRBV28 combines with J gene TRBJ1-1, with TRBD1 identical over 7 bases. After removal of 3 bases from V and 1 base from J, the junction contained 2 bases not matched to a gene. The CDR3 has 14 residues. The germline V gene has CDR1 MDHEN and CDR2 SYDVKM. In DNA form, the CDR3 reads TGTGCCAGCAGTTTGGCAGGGGGGAACACTGAAGCTTTCTTT. Its protein product is CASSLAGGNTEAFF.

V and J are TRBV19 and TRBJ2-3; 10 bases are shared with TRBD1. Germline V CDR1 and CDR2: LNHDA, SQIVND (reference sequence). Losses at the gene ends were 5 bases for V and 3 bases for J; bases not matched to a gene: 5. The CDR3 has 15 residues. DNA of the CDR3: TGTGCCAGTAGTGGCGGGACAGGGGCAACAGATACGCAGTATTTT. It specifies CASSGGTGATDTQYF.